This T cell receptor (beta chain) was profiled in a study of Ad26.COV2.S vaccination and SARS-CoV-2 variants. Some clones are missing from TCRdb's copy, which holds only in-frame ones; the method was immunoSEQ multiplex PCR. Found here are some 390,000 clones, 80% to 90% of them singletons; the top ten hold approximately 3.7%. V was cut by 9 bases and J by 5 bases, with 11 bases left in between. In germline, CDR1 is SNHLY, CDR2 FYNNEI. The length of the CDR3 is 13 residues. The treatment is: over 15 received Ad26.COV2.S at low or high dose, single or two shots; a few received placebo; per-sample allocation not given. At day 63 after the first vaccine or placebo injection, samples were drawn.

The sequences come from peripheral blood, collected in a trial of Ad26.COV2.S vaccine versus placebo. The J gene is TRBJ1-6, the V gene TRBV2; the D gene is possibly TRBD1 (5 bases). This TCR came from a person between 18 and 65 years old who received the Ad26.COV2.S COVID-19 vaccine or a placebo. The CDR3 sequence: CASRGLDNSPLHF. The CDR3 DNA sequence: TGTGCCAGTAGGGGATTGGATAATTCACCCCTCCACTTT.